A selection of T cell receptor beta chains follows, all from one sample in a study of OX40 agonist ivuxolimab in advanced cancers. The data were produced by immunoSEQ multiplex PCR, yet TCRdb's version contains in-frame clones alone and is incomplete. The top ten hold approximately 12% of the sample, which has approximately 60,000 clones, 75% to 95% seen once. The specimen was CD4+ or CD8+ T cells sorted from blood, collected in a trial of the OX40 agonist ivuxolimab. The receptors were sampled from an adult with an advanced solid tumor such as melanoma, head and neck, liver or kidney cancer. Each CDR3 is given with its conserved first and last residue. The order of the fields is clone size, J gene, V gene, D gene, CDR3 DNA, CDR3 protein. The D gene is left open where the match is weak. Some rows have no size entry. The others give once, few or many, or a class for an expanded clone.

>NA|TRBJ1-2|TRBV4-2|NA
TGTGCCAGCAGCCAAGGTTATGGGGCGGGGTATGGCTACACCTTC
CASSQGYGAGYGYTF
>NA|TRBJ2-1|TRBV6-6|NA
TGTGCCAGTAGAAACGCAACAGGGCCAGTGTATGAGCAGTTCTTC
CASRNATGPVYEQFF
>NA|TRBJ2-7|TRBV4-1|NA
TGCGCCAGCAGCCAGACCGGGACGTCGACCTACGAGCAGTACTTC
CASSQTGTSTYEQYF
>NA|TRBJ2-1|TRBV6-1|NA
TGTGCCAGCAGTGATTTAAGGGCGGGTGAGCAGTTCTTC
CASSDLRAGEQFF
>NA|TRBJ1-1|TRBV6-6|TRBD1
TGTGCCAGCAGTTATTCAGGGGGAAGCACTGAAGCTTTCTTT
CASSYSGGSTEAFF
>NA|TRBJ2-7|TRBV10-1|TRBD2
TGCGCCAGCAGTCCCGGACTAGCGGGACCCTCTGGGGAGCAGTACTTC
CASSPGLAGPSGEQYF
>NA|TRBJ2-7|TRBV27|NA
TGTGCCAGCAGTACCGGGACTGGATACGAGCAGTACTTC
CASSTGTGYEQYF
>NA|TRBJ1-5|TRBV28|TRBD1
TGTGCCAGCAGCCCAGGGACAGACAATCAGCCCCAGCATTTT
CASSPGTDNQPQHF
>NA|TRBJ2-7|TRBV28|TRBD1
TGTGCCAGCAGTTCACAGACAGGGGGGCACTACGAGCAGTACTTC
CASSSQTGGHYEQYF
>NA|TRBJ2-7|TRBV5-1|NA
TGCGCCAGCAGCTTGTCCTCTCTTATTGCCTACGAGCAGTACTTC
CASSLSSLIAYEQYF
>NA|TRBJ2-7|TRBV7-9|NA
TGTGCCAGCAGCTTAGGTGTGTACAGGGAAACCTACGAGCAGTACTTC
CASSLGVYRETYEQYF
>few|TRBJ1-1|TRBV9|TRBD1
TGTGCCAGCAGCGTAGCAGGGGGCCCTTACACTGAAGCTTTCTTT
CASSVAGGPYTEAFF
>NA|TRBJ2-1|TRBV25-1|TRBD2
TGTGCCAGCAGTGAATTTGCGGCTAGCGGCTCCTACAATGAGCAGTTCTTC
CASSEFAASGSYNEQFF